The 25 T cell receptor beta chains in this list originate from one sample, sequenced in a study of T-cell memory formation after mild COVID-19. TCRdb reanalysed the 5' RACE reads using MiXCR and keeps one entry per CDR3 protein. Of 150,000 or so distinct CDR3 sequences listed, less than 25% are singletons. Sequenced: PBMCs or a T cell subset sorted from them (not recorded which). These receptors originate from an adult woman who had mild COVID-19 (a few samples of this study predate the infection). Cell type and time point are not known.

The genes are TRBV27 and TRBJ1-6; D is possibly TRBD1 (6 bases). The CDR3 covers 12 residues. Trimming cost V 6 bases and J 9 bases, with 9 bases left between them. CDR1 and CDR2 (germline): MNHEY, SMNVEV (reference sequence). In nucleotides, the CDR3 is TGTGCCAGCAGCCACAGGGTTTCACCCCTCCACTTT. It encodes CASSHRVSPLHF.

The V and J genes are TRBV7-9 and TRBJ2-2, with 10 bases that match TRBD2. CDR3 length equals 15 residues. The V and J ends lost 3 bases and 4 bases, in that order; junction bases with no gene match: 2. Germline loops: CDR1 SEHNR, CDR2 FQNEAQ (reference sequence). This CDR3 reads CASSFLAGATGELFF. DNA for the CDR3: TGTGCCAGCAGCTTTCTAGCGGGAGCCACCGGGGAGCTGTTTTTT.

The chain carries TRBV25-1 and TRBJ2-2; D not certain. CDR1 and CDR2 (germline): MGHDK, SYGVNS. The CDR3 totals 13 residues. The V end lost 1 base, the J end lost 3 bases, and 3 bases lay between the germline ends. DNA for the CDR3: TGTGCCAGCAGTGAATGGGACACCGGGGAGCTGTTTTTT. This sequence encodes CASSEWDTGELFF. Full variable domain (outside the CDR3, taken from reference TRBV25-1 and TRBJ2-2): EADIYQTPRYLVIGTGKKITLECSQTMGHDKMYWYQQDPGMELHLIHYSYGVNSTEKGDLSSESTVSRIRTEHFPLTLESARPSHTSQYLCASSEWDTGELFFGEGSRLTVL.

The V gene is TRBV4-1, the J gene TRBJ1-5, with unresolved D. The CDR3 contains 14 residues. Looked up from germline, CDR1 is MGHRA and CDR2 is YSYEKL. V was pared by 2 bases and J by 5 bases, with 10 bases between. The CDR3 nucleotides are TGCGCCAGCAGCCAAAAGGACGGTTATCAGCCCCAGCATTTT. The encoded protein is CASSQKDGYQPQHF.

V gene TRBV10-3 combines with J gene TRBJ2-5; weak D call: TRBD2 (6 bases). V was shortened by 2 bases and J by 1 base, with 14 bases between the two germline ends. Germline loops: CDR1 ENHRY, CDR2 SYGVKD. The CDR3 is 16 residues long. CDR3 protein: CAISEGRRGSQETQYF. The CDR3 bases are TGTGCCATCAGTGAGGGCCGGCGGGGTTCCCAAGAGACCCAGTACTTC.

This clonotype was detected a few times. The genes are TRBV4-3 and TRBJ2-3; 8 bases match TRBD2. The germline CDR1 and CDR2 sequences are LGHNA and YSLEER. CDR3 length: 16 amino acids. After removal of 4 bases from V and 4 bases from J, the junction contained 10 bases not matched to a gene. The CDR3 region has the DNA TGCGCCAGCAGCCCCAGCGGGAGTGGATCGGCAGATACGCAGTATTTT. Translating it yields CASSPSGSGSADTQYF.

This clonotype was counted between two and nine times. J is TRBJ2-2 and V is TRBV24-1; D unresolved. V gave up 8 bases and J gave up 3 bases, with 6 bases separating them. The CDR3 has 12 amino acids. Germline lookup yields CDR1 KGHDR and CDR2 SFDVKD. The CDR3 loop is CATMVDTGELFF. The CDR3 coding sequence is TGTGCCACCATGGTAGACACCGGGGAGCTGTTTTTT.

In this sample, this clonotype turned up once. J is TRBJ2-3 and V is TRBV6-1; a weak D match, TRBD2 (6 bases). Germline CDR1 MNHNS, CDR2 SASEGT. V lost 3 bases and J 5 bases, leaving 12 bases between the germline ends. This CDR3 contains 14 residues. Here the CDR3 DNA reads TGTGCCAGCAGTGACGATCCGGGGGTAGATACGCAGTATTTT. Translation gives CASSDDPGVDTQYF.

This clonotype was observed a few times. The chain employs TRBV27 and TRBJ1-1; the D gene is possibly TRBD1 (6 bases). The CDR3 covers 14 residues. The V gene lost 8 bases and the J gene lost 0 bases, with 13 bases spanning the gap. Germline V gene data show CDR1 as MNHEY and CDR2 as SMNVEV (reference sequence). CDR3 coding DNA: TGTGCCAGCCGACGGGACACCATGAACACTGAAGCTTTCTTT. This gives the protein CASRRDTMNTEAFF.

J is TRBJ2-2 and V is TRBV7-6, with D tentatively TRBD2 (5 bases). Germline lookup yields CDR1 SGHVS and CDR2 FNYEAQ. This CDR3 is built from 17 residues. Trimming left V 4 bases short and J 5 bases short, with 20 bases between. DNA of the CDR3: TGTGCCAGCAGCTCCCCCGACTCGGGAAAGGGTACCGGGGAGCTGTTTTTT. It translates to CASSSPDSGKGTGELFF.

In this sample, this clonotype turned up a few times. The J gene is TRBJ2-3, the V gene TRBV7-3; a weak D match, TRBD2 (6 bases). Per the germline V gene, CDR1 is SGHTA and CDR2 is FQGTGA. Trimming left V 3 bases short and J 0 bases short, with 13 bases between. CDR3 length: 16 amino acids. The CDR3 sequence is CASSLGLAKSTDTQYF. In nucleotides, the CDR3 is TGTGCCAGCAGCTTGGGACTGGCCAAGAGCACAGATACGCAGTATTTT.

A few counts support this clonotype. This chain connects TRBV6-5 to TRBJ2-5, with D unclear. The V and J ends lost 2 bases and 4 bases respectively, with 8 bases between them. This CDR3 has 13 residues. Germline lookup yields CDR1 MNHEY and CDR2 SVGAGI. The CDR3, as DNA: TGTGCCAGCAGTTACCCTCCAGCAGAGACCCAGTACTTC. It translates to CASSYPPAETQYF.

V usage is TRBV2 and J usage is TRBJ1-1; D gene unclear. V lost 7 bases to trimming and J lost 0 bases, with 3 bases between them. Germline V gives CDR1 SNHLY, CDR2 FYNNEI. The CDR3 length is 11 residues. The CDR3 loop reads CASIVNTEAFF. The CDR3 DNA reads TGTGCCAGCATCGTGAACACTGAAGCTTTCTTT.

The chain's CDR3 is CASSLEGGTSSFELFF. The CDR3 nucleotides read TGTGCCAGCAGCTTAGAGGGCGGGACCTCCTCTTTTGAGCTGTTTTTT. The chain links TRBV7-6 to TRBJ2-2, with D possibly matching TRBD2 (6 bases). This CDR3 has 16 amino acids. The ends were cut back, 1 base at V and 11 bases at J, with 20 bases in the middle. Germline CDR1 reads SGHVS; CDR2 reads FNYEAQ.

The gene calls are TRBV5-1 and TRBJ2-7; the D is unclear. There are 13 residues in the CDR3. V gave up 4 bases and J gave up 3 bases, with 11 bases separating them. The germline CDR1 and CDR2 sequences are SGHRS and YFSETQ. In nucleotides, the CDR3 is TGCGCCAGCAGCCTGGAAAACCTCTACGAGCAGTACTTC. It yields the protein CASSLENLYEQYF.

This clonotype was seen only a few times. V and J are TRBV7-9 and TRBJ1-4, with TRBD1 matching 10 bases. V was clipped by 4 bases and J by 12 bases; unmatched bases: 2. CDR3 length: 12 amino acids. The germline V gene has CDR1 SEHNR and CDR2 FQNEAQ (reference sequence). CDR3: CASSSGTGELFF. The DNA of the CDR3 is TGTGCCAGCAGCTCTGGGACAGGGGAACTGTTTTTT.

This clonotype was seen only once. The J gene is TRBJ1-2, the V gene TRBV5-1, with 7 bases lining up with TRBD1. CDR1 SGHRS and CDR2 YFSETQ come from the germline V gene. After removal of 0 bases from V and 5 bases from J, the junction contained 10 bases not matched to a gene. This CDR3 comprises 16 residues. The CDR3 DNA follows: TGCGCCAGCAGCTTGGCGTCGACAGGGACCACTTATGGCTACACCTTC. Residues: CASSLASTGTTYGYTF.

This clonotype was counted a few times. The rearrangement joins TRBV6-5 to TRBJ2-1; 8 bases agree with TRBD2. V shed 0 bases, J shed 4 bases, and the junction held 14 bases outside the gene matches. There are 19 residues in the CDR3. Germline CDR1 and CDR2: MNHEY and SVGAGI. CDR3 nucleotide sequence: TGTGCCAGCAGTTACTCGGCCGGACTAGCAGAGGGTATATACAATGAGCAGTTCTTC. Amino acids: CASSYSAGLAEGIYNEQFF.

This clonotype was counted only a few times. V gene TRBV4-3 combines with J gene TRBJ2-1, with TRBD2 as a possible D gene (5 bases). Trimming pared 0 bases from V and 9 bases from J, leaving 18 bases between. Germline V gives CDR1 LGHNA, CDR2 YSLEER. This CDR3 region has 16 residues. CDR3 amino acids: CASSQDWSGSGGEQFF. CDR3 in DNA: TGCGCCAGCAGCCAAGATTGGAGCGGATCAGGAGGTGAGCAGTTCTTC.

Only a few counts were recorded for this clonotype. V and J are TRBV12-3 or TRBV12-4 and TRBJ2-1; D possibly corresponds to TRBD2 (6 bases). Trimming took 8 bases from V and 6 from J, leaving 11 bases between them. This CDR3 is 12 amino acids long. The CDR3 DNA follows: TGTGCCAGCCGGGACTTCCCCAATGAGCAGTTCTTC. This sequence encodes CASRDFPNEQFF.

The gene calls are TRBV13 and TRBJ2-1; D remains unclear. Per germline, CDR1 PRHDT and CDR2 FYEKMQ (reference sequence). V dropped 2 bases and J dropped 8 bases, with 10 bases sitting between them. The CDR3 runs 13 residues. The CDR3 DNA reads TGTGCCAGCAGCTTACGAGCACCCCATGAGCAGTTCTTC. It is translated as CASSLRAPHEQFF. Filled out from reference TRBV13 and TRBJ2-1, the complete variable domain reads AAGVIQSPRHLIKEKRETATLKCYPIPRHDTVYWYQQGPGQDPQFLISFYEKMQSDKGSIPDRFSAQQFSDYHSELNMSSLELGDSALYFCASSLRAPHEQFFGPGTRLTVL.

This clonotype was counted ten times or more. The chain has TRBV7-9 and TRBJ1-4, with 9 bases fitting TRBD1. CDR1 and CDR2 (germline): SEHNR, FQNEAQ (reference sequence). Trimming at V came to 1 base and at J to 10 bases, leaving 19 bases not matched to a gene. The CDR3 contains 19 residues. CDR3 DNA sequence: TGTGCCAGCAGCTTAGAGGGACAGGGCTGGCCCCGGGGATCCGGAAAACTGTTTTTT. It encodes CASSLEGQGWPRGSGKLFF.

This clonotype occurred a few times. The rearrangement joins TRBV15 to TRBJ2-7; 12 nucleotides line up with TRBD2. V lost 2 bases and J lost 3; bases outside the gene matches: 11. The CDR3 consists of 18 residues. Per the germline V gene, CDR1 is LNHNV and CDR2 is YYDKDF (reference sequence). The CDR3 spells CATSRFRTSGEFGYEQYF. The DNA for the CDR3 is TGTGCCACCAGCAGATTCAGGACTAGCGGGGAGTTCGGCTACGAGCAGTACTTC.

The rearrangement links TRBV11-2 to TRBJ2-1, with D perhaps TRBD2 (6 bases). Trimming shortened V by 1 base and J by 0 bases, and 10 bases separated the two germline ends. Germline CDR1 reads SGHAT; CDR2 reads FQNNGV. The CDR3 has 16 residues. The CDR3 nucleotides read TGTGCCAGCAGCTTAGGCGGGGCAGACTCCTACAATGAGCAGTTCTTC. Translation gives CASSLGGADSYNEQFF.

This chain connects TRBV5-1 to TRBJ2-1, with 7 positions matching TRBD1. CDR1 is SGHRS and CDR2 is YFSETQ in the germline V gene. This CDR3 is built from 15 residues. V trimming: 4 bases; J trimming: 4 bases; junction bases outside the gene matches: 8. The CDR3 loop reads CASSLSGTAYNEQFF. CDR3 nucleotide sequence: TGCGCCAGCAGCCTATCCGGGACAGCATACAATGAGCAGTTCTTC.